A single sample is the source of the 23 T cell receptor beta chains below, sequenced in a study of shared clonotypes between healthy human individuals (dated by TCRdb to between 2020 and 2021). Libraries were constructed by the immunoSEQ multiplex PCR assay. TCRdb took over this immuneACCESS table, retaining in-frame rearrangements with V and J assigned. Such tables are incomplete; in checked studies, under half of the missing clones stem from an unresolved V gene, and the remainder is unexplained. The sample has fewer than 1.8 million clones on record, around 98.5% of them singletons. The ten largest clones add up to roughly 0.35% of the sample. The sequencing sample was made of naive CD4+ T cells sorted from blood. Explained via the paper, the cell subset or site label denotes: CD45RA+ positively selected. These TCRs come from a man aged 30 to 45 in good health.

Notes on this clone: This same CDR3 is encoded by further DNA sequences in the sample. This chain joins TRBV18 and TRBJ2-7; 9 bases agree with TRBD2. CDR3 length: 14 amino acids. CDR1 and CDR2 from the germline V gene are KGHSH and LQKENI. The V and J ends lost 3 bases and 4 bases, in that order; junction bases with no gene match: 4. The CDR3 nucleotides read TGTGCCAGCTCACCCAGTAGCGGGGGATACGAGCAGTACTTC. Translation gives CASSPSSGGYEQYF.

This chain links TRBV16 with TRBJ1-2; maybe TRBD1 (5 bases). From germline, CDR1 is KGHSY and CDR2 FQNENV. This CDR3 comprises 15 residues. Trimming shortened V by 1 base and J by 1 base, and 10 bases separated the two germline ends. DNA of the CDR3: TGTGCCAGCAGCCAATTGTCCGGGGGTAACTATGGCTACACCTTC. Translation gives CASSQLSGGNYGYTF.

This clone was counted between two and nine times. V gene TRBV5-4 combines with J gene TRBJ2-5; D remains ambiguous. Germline loops: CDR1 SGHNT, CDR2 YYREEE (reference sequence). This CDR3 contains 11 residues. Between the trimmed V and J ends, which lost 0 bases and 7 bases, there was a span of 4 bases. CDR3 sequence: CASSLGGTQYF. CDR3 bases: TGTGCCAGCAGCTTGGGCGGGACCCAGTACTTC.

The chain couples TRBV14 to TRBJ1-1, with D perhaps TRBD1 (5 bases). Germline assignment: CDR1 SGHDN and CDR2 FVKESK. V was pared by 5 bases and J by 9 bases, with 16 bases between. The CDR3 covers 13 residues. In DNA, the CDR3 is TGTGCCAGCAGCTCGGGACCAGGATCGAAAGCTTTCTTT. As protein: CASSSGPGSKAFF.

The chain employs TRBV28 and TRBJ2-1; 7 bases map to TRBD2. V dropped 3 bases and J dropped 5; count of bases not matched to a gene: 7. Germline V gene lookup returns CDR1 MDHEN and CDR2 SYDVKM. The CDR3 sequence is 15 residues long. The CDR3 loop reads CASSFPPSGNNEQFF. The CDR3 DNA reads as TGTGCCAGCAGTTTCCCCCCTAGCGGTAACAATGAGCAGTTCTTC.

This rearrangement joins TRBV27 to TRBJ2-1, with 8 bases aligning to TRBD2. Per germline, CDR1 MNHEY and CDR2 SMNVEV (reference sequence). V gave up 5 bases and J gave up 8 bases; unmatched junction bases: 20. The length of the CDR3 is 18 residues. CDR3 in DNA: TGTGCCAGCAGTCGGGAGGGAGCGGGAGTTCCCCGTGGCGATGAGCAGTTCTTC. Its translation is CASSREGAGVPRGDEQFF.

This rearrangement joins TRBV7-9 to TRBJ2-1; TRBD1 matches at 8 bases. Germline V lookup: CDR1 SEHNR, CDR2 FQNEAQ (reference sequence). With V trimmed by 5 bases and J by 1 base, 7 bases remained unmatched. The CDR3 runs to 16 residues. CDR3 nucleotide sequence: TGTGCCAGCAGCCGTGACAGGGGATTTTCCTACAATGAGCAGTTCTTC. Amino acid sequence: CASSRDRGFSYNEQFF.

The CDR3 DNA is TGTGCCATTTTCCCGGGACAGAGCTACGAGCAGTACTTC. Translated: CAIFPGQSYEQYF. The rearrangement uses TRBV27 and TRBJ2-7; 7 bases align to TRBD1. The CDR3 runs to 13 residues. The V gene end was trimmed by 10 bases and the J gene end by 3 bases; junction bases not matched to a gene: 9. Germline V gene lookup returns CDR1 MNHEY and CDR2 SMNVEV (reference sequence).

V gene TRBV27 combines with J gene TRBJ2-7; D gene unclear. The CDR3 is 13 residues long. V gave up 5 bases and J gave up 4 bases, with 12 bases separating them. The germline V gene has CDR1 MNHEY and CDR2 SMNVEV (reference sequence). CDR3 bases: TGTGCCAGCAGTAGGCAGTCAAATTACGAGCAGTACTTC. As protein: CASSRQSNYEQYF.

The chain combines TRBV4-2 with TRBJ2-3; 11 nucleotides line up with TRBD2. This CDR3 spans 14 amino acids. Germline V gene lookup returns CDR1 LGHNA and CDR2 YNFKEQ. V was clipped by 8 bases and J by 3 bases; unmatched bases: 4. The CDR3 here is CASGRLAGTDTQYF. The CDR3 coding sequence is TGTGCCAGCGGACGACTAGCGGGGACAGATACGCAGTATTTT.

On this clone: Other DNA sequences within the sample encode an identical CDR3. The gene calls are TRBV28 and TRBJ1-2; D is uncertain. V was clipped by 2 bases and J by 2 bases, with 6 bases between them. Germline CDR1 reads MDHEN; CDR2 reads SYDVKM. The CDR3 runs 13 residues. The CDR3 here is CASSLQVNYGYTF. CDR3 sequence (DNA): TGTGCCAGCAGTTTACAAGTAAACTATGGCTACACCTTC.

This rearrangement joins TRBV28 to TRBJ2-3; TRBD1 might be the D (6 bases). CDR3 length equals 16 residues. From germline, CDR1 is MDHEN and CDR2 SYDVKM. V was pared by 6 bases and J by 1 base, with 17 bases between. CDR3 nucleotides: TGTGCCAGCAGCGTAACGCAGGGGACACGCACAGATACGCAGTATTTT. Translation gives CASSVTQGTRTDTQYF.

The chain employs TRBV4-3 and TRBJ1-1, with D possibly TRBD1 on 5 matching bases. Germline CDR1 reads LGHNA; CDR2 reads YSLEER. With 1 base removed from V and 0 bases from J, the gap between germline ends came to 18 bases. This CDR3 has 18 residues. CDR3 amino acids: CASSQAGAGIGLNTEAFF. In nucleotides, the CDR3 is TGCGCCAGCAGCCAAGCCGGGGCAGGTATTGGCCTGAACACTGAAGCTTTCTTT.

The rearrangement joins TRBV5-5 to TRBJ2-2, with TRBD1 identical over 9 bases. The germline gives CDR1 SGHKS, CDR2 YYEKEE (reference sequence). The CDR3 loop spans 15 amino acids. The trim removed 4 bases at V and 5 bases at J, leaving 6 bases unmatched. The CDR3 DNA reads TGTGCCAGCAGCCTACAGGGGGCGCTGACCGGGGAGCTGTTTTTT. Amino acid sequence: CASSLQGALTGELFF. Supplemented by reference TRBV5-5 and TRBJ2-2, the full variable domain reads DAGVTQSPTHLIKTRGQQVTLRCSPISGHKSVSWYQQVLGQGPQFIFQYYEKEERGRGNFPDRFSARQFPNYSSELNVNALLLGDSALYLCASSLQGALTGELFFGEGSRLTVL.

The rearrangement joins TRBV5-1 to TRBJ1-2; a possible D gene is TRBD1 (5 bases). The CDR3 runs to 14 residues. Trimming pared 0 bases from V and 3 bases from J, leaving 9 bases between. The V gene's germline CDR1 is SGHRS and CDR2 YFSETQ. The CDR3 region is CASSLGQNYYGYTF. The CDR3 DNA follows: TGCGCCAGCAGCTTGGGACAGAACTACTATGGCTACACCTTC.

The chain employs TRBV5-4 and TRBJ2-7; tentatively, D is TRBD2 (5 bases). Germline values: CDR1 SGHNT, CDR2 YYREEE (reference sequence). The CDR3 covers 14 residues. V lost 0 bases to trimming and J lost 6 bases, with 13 bases between them. The CDR3 region has the DNA TGTGCCAGCAGCTTGGAAGGTCGTCGGGGCGAGCAGTACTTC. Residues: CASSLEGRRGEQYF.

This chain joins TRBV23-1 and TRBJ1-5, with TRBD1 identical over 7 bases. TRBV23-1 is identified as an open reading frame with a role that is uncertain. The CDR3 consists of 16 residues. Losses at the gene ends were 4 bases for V and 0 bases for J; bases not matched to a gene: 6. CDR3 sequence: CASSLFTGDSNQPQHF. As DNA, the CDR3 is TGCGCCAGCAGTCTCTTCACAGGGGATAGCAATCAGCCCCAGCATTTT.

The CDR3 DNA is TGTGCCAGCACCGGGGAGGTAGGGGAGACCCAGTACTTC. Amino acids: CASTGEVGETQYF. The chain joins TRBV7-9 to TRBJ2-5, with D possibly TRBD2 on 6 matching bases. Germline V gene lookup returns CDR1 SEHNR and CDR2 FQNEAQ (reference sequence). Trimming left V 7 bases short and J 5 bases short, with 14 bases between. This CDR3 is built from 13 residues.

This clone has a single count. CDR3 loop: CASSPRTSGRPRTGELFF. CDR3 coding DNA: TGTGCCAGCAGCCCTCGGACTAGCGGGAGGCCCCGCACCGGGGAGCTGTTTTTT. The chain has TRBV5-4 and TRBJ2-2, with 14 bases aligning to TRBD2. Germline lookup yields CDR1 SGHNT and CDR2 YYREEE (reference sequence). V dropped 4 bases and J dropped 4; count of bases not matched to a gene: 9. The length of the CDR3 is 18 residues.

This clone was seen once. The chain recombines TRBV28 with TRBJ1-2, with D possibly matching TRBD1 (5 bases). The germline V gene has CDR1 MDHEN and CDR2 SYDVKM. Trimming cost V 7 bases and J 1 base, with 10 bases left between them. The CDR3 spans 13 residues. The CDR3 here is CASTPDSNYGYTF. For the CDR3, the DNA is TGTGCCAGCACCCCAGACAGTAACTATGGCTACACCTTC.

J is TRBJ2-7 and V is TRBV5-6; 9 bases are a match to TRBD1. This CDR3 comprises 16 residues. Germline V gene lookup returns CDR1 SGHDT and CDR2 YYEEEE. J lost 9 bases, V lost 4 bases, and 17 bases had no gene match. The CDR3 nucleotides read TGTGCCAGCAGCCGGTTCACCGGGACAGGGACAGGACGGCAGTACTTC. This gives the protein CASSRFTGTGTGRQYF.

The chain uses TRBV7-2 and TRBJ2-7; no definite D call. Germline loops: CDR1 SGHTA, CDR2 FQGNSA. The CDR3 has 13 amino acids. Trimming shortened V by 0 bases and J by 1 base, and 4 bases separated the two germline ends. CDR3 sequence (DNA): TGTGCCAGCAGCTTAGCGATTTCCTACGAGCAGTACTTC. As protein: CASSLAISYEQYF.

The chain recombines TRBV11-2 with TRBJ2-5; D remains ambiguous. The germline V gene encodes CDR1 SGHAT and CDR2 FQNNGV. Trimming pared 1 base from V and 0 bases from J, leaving 6 bases between. The CDR3 length is 14 residues. The CDR3 sequence: CASSLVGNQETQYF. CDR3 bases: TGTGCCAGCAGCTTAGTTGGAAACCAAGAGACCCAGTACTTC. Full variable domain (missing parts from reference TRBV11-2 and TRBJ2-5): EAGVAQSPRYKIIEKRQSVAFWCNPISGHATLYWYQQILGQGPKLLIQFQNNGVVDDSQLPKDRFSAERLKGVDSTLKIQPAKLEDSAVYLCASSLVGNQETQYFGPGTRLLVL.